What follows are 32 T cell receptor beta chains derived from one specimen sequenced in a study of blood T cells in healthy people across ages. It was with a sample-barcoded 5' primer and a J-beta primer mix that a second PCR of roughly 7 to 12 cycles was run. TCRdb itself ran the 5' RACE reads through MiXCR, one entry per CDR3 protein. This table holds about 1.6 million distinct CDR3 sequences, approximately 32% found once. Specimen: blood. These receptors all come from a woman in her twenties or thirties in good health.

This clonotype was seen many times. The V call is TRBV10-3, the J call TRBJ2-7; D might be TRBD2 (6 bases). V was cut by 10 bases and J by 6 bases, with 16 bases left in between. CDR1 is ENHRY, CDR2 SYGVKD, per germline. The CDR3 covers 12 residues. The DNA of the CDR3 is TGTGCCAGAAGGGTGGGAGGAATCGAGCAGTACTTC. It codes for CARRVGGIEQYF.

The gene calls are TRBV29-1 and TRBJ1-1, with 9 bases fitting TRBD1. This CDR3 spans 14 amino acids. With V trimmed by 6 bases and J by 3 bases, 8 bases remained unmatched. Germline values: CDR1 SQVTM, CDR2 ANQGSEA. The CDR3 bases are TGCAGCGTCACCCGGGACAGGGATTACACTGAAGCTTTCTTT. Residues: CSVTRDRDYTEAFF.

The V call is TRBV10-3, the J call TRBJ2-2; a possible D gene is TRBD1 (5 bases). This CDR3 region has 15 residues. Per the germline V gene, CDR1 is ENHRY and CDR2 is SYGVKD. V lost 8 bases, J lost 0 bases, and 13 bases lay in between. CDR3: CAIWKGLANTGELFF. CDR3 bases: TGTGCCATCTGGAAGGGGTTGGCGAACACCGGGGAGCTGTTTTTT.

The chain recombines TRBV28 with TRBJ2-1; D unresolved. The CDR3 loop spans 13 amino acids. Trimming stripped 10 bases from V and 8 bases from J, with 18 bases between. Germline V CDR1 and CDR2: MDHEN, SYDVKM. The CDR3 bases are TGTGCCACCCTAGGGCCCCTTGGCGATGAGCAGTTCTTC. Translating gives CATLGPLGDEQFF.

In its sample, this clonotype was seen a few times. The chain uses TRBV5-1 and TRBJ1-2; the D is unclear. The germline CDR1 and CDR2 sequences are SGHRS and YFSETQ. The CDR3 has 15 amino acids. V dropped 5 bases and J dropped 5 bases, with 19 bases sitting between them. The CDR3 loop is CASRNLGDRPYGYTF. The CDR3 nucleotides read TGCGCCAGCAGAAACCTCGGAGATCGTCCTTATGGCTACACCTTC.

The CDR3 DNA is TGTGCCAGCAGTTCCCCGGACTTATCCTATGGCTACACCTTC. It is translated as CASSSPDLSYGYTF. The V call is TRBV28, the J call TRBJ1-2; D unclear. CDR1 is MDHEN, CDR2 SYDVKM, per germline. Between the trimmed V and J ends, which lost 4 bases and 4 bases, there was a span of 13 bases. This CDR3 spans 14 amino acids.

The chain carries TRBV7-9 and TRBJ1-1; 11 nucleotides align to TRBD1. Trimming took 8 bases from V and 5 from J; bases not matched to a gene: 7. The CDR3 length is 14 residues. Germline V CDR1 and CDR2: SEHNR, FQNEAQ (reference sequence). CDR3 sequence: CASSWDRGRTEAFF. In DNA, the CDR3 is TGTGCCAGCTCATGGGACAGGGGGAGGACTGAAGCTTTCTTT.

J is TRBJ2-5 and V is TRBV13; D not certain. The end of the DNA is better explained by TRBJ2-7, so the J call may be wrong. The CDR3 contains 12 residues. Germline V gene data show CDR1 as PRHDT and CDR2 as FYEKMQ (reference sequence). This CDR3 is CASRGSYGEQYF. CDR3 nucleotides: TGTGCCAGCCGTGGTAGTTACGGCGAGCAGTACTTC.

This clonotype was detected many times. Germline is not matched at one junction end, which may reflect a read error. The gene calls are TRBV5-1 and TRBJ2-7; the D is unclear. CDR1 is SGHRS and CDR2 is YFSETQ in the germline V gene. The CDR3 has 13 residues. CDR3 in DNA: TGTGCCAGCAGTTTAACAGTCCTCTACGAGCAGTACTTC. As protein: CASSLTVLYEQYF.

As to this clonotype: A read error is possible here, since a much larger clone lies one base away. This chain connects TRBV10-3 to TRBJ2-5; TRBD1 aligns across 8 bases. With the DNA end fitting TRBJ2-7 better, the J assignment may be wrong. The CDR3 extends over 16 amino acids. Germline V lookup: CDR1 ENHRY, CDR2 SYGVKD. The CDR3 DNA follows: TGTGCCATCGGATCCGACAGGGGCCTAGTAGCCTACGAGCAGTACTTC. It yields the protein CAIGSDRGLVAYEQYF.

The table lists this clonotype with a few counts. The chain uses TRBV28 and TRBJ2-4; possibly TRBD1 for D (6 bases). The CDR3 loop spans 11 amino acids. The ends were cut back, 11 bases at V and 9 bases at J, with 14 bases in the middle. Germline values: CDR1 MDHEN, CDR2 SYDVKM. The CDR3 is CASQIRGIQYF. The DNA for the CDR3 is TGTGCCTCCCAAATCAGGGGCATTCAGTACTTC.

CDR3 region: CASSPGGLYYGYTF. The CDR3 coding sequence is TGTGCCAGCAGCCCTGGGGGTCTATACTATGGCTACACCTTC. The chain combines TRBV7-9 with TRBJ1-2, with a weak D call TRBD1 (5 bases). Germline CDR1 reads SEHNR; CDR2 reads FQNEAQ (reference sequence). CDR3 length equals 14 residues. The V end lost 5 bases, the J end lost 3 bases, and 13 bases lay between the germline ends. Full variable domain (remainder filled in from reference TRBV7-9 and TRBJ1-2): DTGVSQNPRHKITKRGQNVTFRCDPISEHNRLYWYRQTLGQGPEFLTYFQNEAQLEKSRLLSDRFSAERPKGSFSTLEIQRTEQGDSAMYLCASSPGGLYYGYTFGSGTRLTVV.

This clonotype was seen a few times. V gene TRBV7-9 combines with J gene TRBJ1-2; D is unclear. The V end was cut by 4 bases, the J end by 10 bases, with 16 bases between. This CDR3 is built from 13 residues. Germline loops: CDR1 SEHNR, CDR2 FQNEAQ (reference sequence). CDR3 in DNA: TGTGCCAGCAGCTACAACCTCGTGGAGGACTACACCTTC. This translates into CASSYNLVEDYTF.

This clonotype was observed a handful of times. The rearrangement uses TRBV28 and TRBJ2-7, with D possibly TRBD2 on 5 matching bases. V lost 2 bases and J lost 5, with 16 bases in between. This CDR3 spans 15 amino acids. Germline CDR1 and CDR2: MDHEN and SYDVKM. CDR3 residues: CASSLGEPSSDEQYF. The CDR3 region has the DNA TGTGCCAGCAGTTTAGGGGAGCCTAGCTCGGACGAGCAGTACTTC.

The CDR3 DNA reads TGCAGTGCCACCCACGGGACCAAACAAGAGACCCAGTACTTC. Translated: CSATHGTKQETQYF. The gene calls are TRBV20-1 and TRBJ2-5, with D possibly called TRBD1 or TRBD2 (5 bases each). Germline values: CDR1 DFQATT, CDR2 SNEGSKA (reference sequence). V was cut by 6 bases and J by 2 bases, with 16 bases left in between. CDR3 length: 14 residues.

This sequence joins TRBV7-2 and TRBJ2-1, with D maybe TRBD2 (5 bases). CDR1 SGHTA and CDR2 FQGNSA come from the germline V gene. V shed 2 bases and J shed 4 bases, with 21 bases lying between them. The CDR3 loop spans 18 amino acids. CDR3 DNA sequence: TGTGCCAGCAGCTTAAGGAGGTTCGGCCTGAAATGGTACAATGAGCAGTTCTTC. Amino acids: CASSLRRFGLKWYNEQFF.

The rearrangement uses TRBV2 and TRBJ2-3; D unclear. The V gene's germline CDR1 is SNHLY and CDR2 FYNNEI. The CDR3 is made up of 13 amino acids. V dropped 8 bases and J dropped 5 bases, with 14 bases sitting between them. Written as DNA, the CDR3 is TGTGCCAGCGGCAGCAATGTGGGAGATACGCAGTATTTT. Residues: CASGSNVGDTQYF.

Only a few counts were recorded for this clonotype. The genes are TRBV28 and TRBJ2-7; D remains ambiguous. The V gene lost 2 bases and the J gene lost 0 bases, with 17 bases spanning the gap. Per germline, CDR1 MDHEN and CDR2 SYDVKM. This CDR3 has 17 amino acids. Written as DNA, the CDR3 is TGTGCCAGCAGTTTACCCCGGCCAGGATTCACCTCCTACGAGCAGTACTTC. Encoded protein: CASSLPRPGFTSYEQYF.

This clonotype was counted between two and nine times. The J gene is TRBJ1-6, the V gene TRBV28; D ambiguous. Germline CDR1 reads MDHEN; CDR2 reads SYDVKM. This CDR3 comprises 17 residues. V gave up 2 bases and J gave up 0 bases, with 11 bases separating them. The CDR3 region has the DNA TGTGCCAGCAGTTTACTCCCGGGTCTCTCCTATAATTCACCCCTCCACTTT. It codes for CASSLLPGLSYNSPLHF.

With respect to this clonotype: Relative to the germline gene, one junction end is altered; a read error may explain this. V and J are TRBV27 and TRBJ2-1; TRBD2 matches 10 bases. The V gene's germline CDR1 is MNHEY and CDR2 SMNVEV (reference sequence). This CDR3 has 15 residues. CDR3 sequence reads: CVSRRAGGSHNEQFF. CDR3 nucleotide sequence: TGTGTCAGCAGGAGAGCGGGGGGGTCACACAATGAGCAGTTCTTC.

This clonotype has ten or more counts. The rearrangement uses TRBV7-2 and TRBJ2-5, with a possible D match to TRBD1 (5 bases). Trimming took 0 bases from V and 6 from J, leaving 11 bases between them. Germline assignment: CDR1 SGHTA and CDR2 FQGNSA. The CDR3 covers 14 residues. CDR3 bases: TGTGCCAGCAGCTTAGCGGACACCTCGAAGACCCAGTACTTC. This gives the protein CASSLADTSKTQYF.

J is TRBJ2-1 and V is TRBV11-2; D gene uncertain. Germline CDR1 SGHAT, CDR2 FQNNGV. V was clipped by 0 bases and J by 1 base, with 7 bases between them. This CDR3 comprises 15 residues. The CDR3 is CASSLDGFSYNEQFF. CDR3 in DNA: TGTGCCAGCAGCTTAGACGGTTTTTCCTACAATGAGCAGTTCTTC.

This chain joins TRBV11-3 and TRBJ2-5; 7 bases align to TRBD2. The CDR3 totals 16 residues. Losses at the gene ends were 0 bases for V and 4 bases for J; bases not matched to a gene: 8. Germline CDR1 and CDR2: SGHNT and YENEEA. CDR3 sequence: CASSLESQAGRETQYF. The DNA for the CDR3 is TGTGCCAGCAGCTTAGAAAGCCAAGCGGGGAGAGAGACCCAGTACTTC. Full variable domain (outside the CDR3, taken from reference TRBV11-3 and TRBJ2-5): EAGVVQSPRYKIIEKKQPVAFWCNPISGHNTLYWYLQNLGQGPELLIRYENEEAVDDSQLPKDRFSAERLKGVDSTLKIQPAELGDSAVYLCASSLESQAGRETQYFGPGTRLLVL.

This clonotype was seen more than once but under ten times. The chain is built from TRBV9 and TRBJ1-2, with TRBD1 identical over 7 bases. Losses at the gene ends were 4 bases for V and 1 base for J; bases not matched to a gene: 7. Germline lookup yields CDR1 SGDLS and CDR2 YYNGEE. The CDR3 spans 15 residues. This chain's CDR3 is CASSPRDRYNYGYTF. Here the CDR3 DNA reads TGTGCCAGCAGCCCCCGGGACAGATATAACTATGGCTACACCTTC.

The sample holds a few counts of this clonotype. The rearrangement links TRBV6-1 to TRBJ2-7; 9 bases align to TRBD2. CDR1 and CDR2 from the germline V gene are MNHNS and SASEGT. V lost 1 base to trimming and J lost 3 bases; unmatched junction nucleotides: 4. The CDR3 runs to 15 residues. CDR3 residues: CASSEVGGGVYEQYF. In nucleotides, the CDR3 is TGTGCCAGCAGTGAAGTCGGCGGGGGGGTCTACGAGCAGTACTTC.

The chain uses TRBV11-2 and TRBJ2-5; D uncertain. There are 14 residues in the CDR3. V was trimmed by 8 bases and J by 4 bases, leaving 17 bases between them. Germline V lookup: CDR1 SGHAT, CDR2 FQNNGV. CDR3 bases: TGTGCCAGCTGGGGTGGTTTGGTGTCAGAGACCCAGTACTTC. Protein sequence: CASWGGLVSETQYF.

This rearrangement joins TRBV6-1 to TRBJ2-7, with D possibly being TRBD2 (6 bases). Germline CDR1 and CDR2: MNHNS and SASEGT. Deletions cut 4 bases from V and 7 bases from J, with 20 bases between. The CDR3 spans 15 residues. CDR3 in amino acids: CASSAAGRAYNEQYF. CDR3 coding DNA: TGTGCCAGCAGTGCTGCGGGGCGGGCGTACAATGAGCAGTACTTC.

In its sample, this clonotype was seen once. Just one base apart from a much larger clone, this may be a read error. The CDR3 DNA reads as TGCAGTGCCCTCGAAGGGGGGGCCTACAAGCAGTACTTC. Translated, it gives CSALEGGAYKQYF. J is TRBJ2-7 and V is TRBV20-1; a possible D gene is TRBD2 (7 bases). The CDR3 totals 13 residues. Germline CDR1 reads DFQATT; CDR2 reads SNEGSKA (reference sequence).

Remarks on this clonotype: A read error may produce the germline difference seen at one junction end. V is TRBV4-1 and J is TRBJ2-3; TRBD1 agrees at 8 bases. Germline-derived CDR1 and CDR2 are MGHRA and YSYEKL. This CDR3 has 16 amino acids. The CDR3 loop reads CASNQPRQGIGDTQYF. The DNA of the CDR3 is TGCGCCAGCAACCAACCTAGACAGGGGATAGGAGATACGCAGTATTTT.

The chain employs TRBV20-1 and TRBJ1-5; no clear D. Germline assignment: CDR1 DFQATT and CDR2 SNEGSKA (reference sequence). This CDR3 comprises 13 residues. Deletions cut 0 bases from V and 5 bases from J, with 8 bases between. The CDR3 DNA follows: TGCAGTGCTAGAGATGGGAGGGATCAGCCCCAGCATTTT. Amino acids: CSARDGRDQPQHF.

This clonotype was seen many times. This rearrangement joins TRBV15 to TRBJ2-1, with D possibly matching TRBD2 (7 bases). CDR3 size: 15 residues. Germline values: CDR1 LNHNV, CDR2 YYDKDF (reference sequence). The germline V and J ends were trimmed by 3 bases and 8 bases, with 17 bases remaining between them. The CDR3: CATSSRRGGRDEQFF. The CDR3 DNA is TGTGCCACCAGCAGCCGTAGGGGGGGCCGCGATGAGCAGTTCTTC. Complete variable domain (other parts from reference TRBV15 and TRBJ2-1): DAMVIQNPRYQVTQFGKPVTLSCSQTLNHNVMYWYQQKSSQAPKLLFHYYDKDFNNEADTPDNFQSRRPNTSFCFLDIRSPGLGDTAMYLCATSSRRGGRDEQFFGPGTRLTVL.

J is TRBJ2-1 and V is TRBV6-5; a weak D match, TRBD1 (6 bases). V lost 2 bases and J 9 bases, leaving 11 bases between the germline ends. The CDR3 covers 13 residues. Germline lookup yields CDR1 MNHEY and CDR2 SVGAGI. The CDR3 nucleotides are TGTGCCAGCAGTTACAGTGAGGGGGTTGAGCAGTTCTTC. This codes for CASSYSEGVEQFF.